This T cell receptor beta chain was sequenced in a study of T cell responses to AZD1222 COVID-19 vaccine. The germline CDR1 and CDR2 sequences are GTSNPN and SVGIG (reference sequence). The V and J ends lost 3 bases and 0 bases respectively, with 10 bases between them. The CDR3 consists of 14 residues. Only in-frame clones appear in the TCRdb table, and some are missing; sequencing was by immunoSEQ multiplex PCR. The top ten hold around a quarter of the sample, which has about 40,000 clones, over 75% seen once. A note on this clone: Within the sample, other DNA sequences also encode this same CDR3.

This TCR came from an adult who received the MenACWY meningococcal vaccine as a control. The chain links TRBV30 to TRBJ2-3; D uncertain. The specimen comprised peripheral blood, sampled 28 days after the second dose of the MenACWY control vaccine. In DNA form, the CDR3 reads TGTGCCTGGAGCCGACAAGTAAGCACAGATACGCAGTATTTT. Translation gives CAWSRQVSTDTQYF.